Given below is one T cell receptor beta chain in context. This entry comes from a study of shared clonotypes between healthy human individuals. The V end lost 4 bases, the J end lost 0 bases, and 9 bases lay between the germline ends. From germline, CDR1 is LNHDA and CDR2 SQIVND (reference sequence). The CDR3 runs to 14 residues. The assay was run at deep level. Study processing details: There were no quality scores in the junction-only immunoSEQ sequences, so filtering differed. The repertoire was sequenced with immunoSEQ multiplex PCR; TCRdb's copy has only in-frame clones and lacks some. V, J and clone size derive from that table, while D and trimming were established from the DNA sequence. The sample carries about 2.4 million clones, 93% recorded once.

Source material: naive CD4+ T cells from PBMCs. Described subset: CD45RA+ positively selected. The TCR was taken from a man aged 18-30 years in good health. Some clones in this sample may be carry-over from other donors' samples. V and J are TRBV19 and TRBJ1-2; D is ambiguous. CDR3 sequence: CASSNSDANYGYTF. The CDR3 region has the DNA TGTGCCAGTAGTAACAGTGATGCTAACTATGGCTACACCTTC.